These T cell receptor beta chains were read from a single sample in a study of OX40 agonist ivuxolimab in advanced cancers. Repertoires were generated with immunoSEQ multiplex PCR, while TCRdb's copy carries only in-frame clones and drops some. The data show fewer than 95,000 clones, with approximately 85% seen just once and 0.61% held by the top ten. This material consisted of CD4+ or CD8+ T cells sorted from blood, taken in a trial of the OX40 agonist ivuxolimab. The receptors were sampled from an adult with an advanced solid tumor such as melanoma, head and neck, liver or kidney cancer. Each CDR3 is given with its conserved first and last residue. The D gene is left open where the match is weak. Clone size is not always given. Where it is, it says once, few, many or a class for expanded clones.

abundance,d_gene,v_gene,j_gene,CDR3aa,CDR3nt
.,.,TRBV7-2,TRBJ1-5,CASSLVTFNQPQHF,TGTGCCAGCAGCTTGGTCACCTTCAATCAGCCCCAGCATTTT
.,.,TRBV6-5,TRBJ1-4,CASRRGRLEEKLFF,TGTGCCAGCAGACGGGGGCGGTTAGAAGAAAAACTGTTTTTT
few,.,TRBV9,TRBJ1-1,CASSTQTENTEAFF,TGTGCCAGCAGCACCCAGACGGAGAACACTGAAGCTTTCTTT
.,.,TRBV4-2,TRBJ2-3,CASSHSGGGGSTDTQYF,TGTGCCAGCAGCCACTCCGGGGGAGGGGGTTCCACAGATACGCAGTATTTT
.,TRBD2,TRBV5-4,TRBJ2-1,CASSGRTSGGSLNLYNEQFF,TGTGCCAGCAGCGGGCGGACTAGCGGGGGGTCCCTAAACTTATACAATGAGCAGTTCTTC
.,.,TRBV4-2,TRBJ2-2,CASSQEGNLGLPGELFF,TGTGCCAGCAGCCAAGAGGGGAATCTAGGACTTCCCGGGGAGCTGTTTTTT
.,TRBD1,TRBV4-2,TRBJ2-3,CASSQAGTGSTDTQYF,TGTGCCAGCAGCCAAGCTGGGACAGGGAGCACAGATACGCAGTATTTT
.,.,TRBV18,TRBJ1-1,CASSPREDIGDTEAFF,TGTGCCAGCTCACCACGGGAGGACATTGGCGACACTGAAGCTTTCTTT
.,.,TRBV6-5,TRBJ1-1,CASSWAKAGSTEAFF,TGTGCCAGCAGTTGGGCGAAGGCTGGCAGCACTGAAGCTTTCTTT
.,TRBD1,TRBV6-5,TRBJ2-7,CASARQGRPYEQYF,TGTGCCAGCGCCAGACAGGGAAGACCCTACGAGCAGTACTTC
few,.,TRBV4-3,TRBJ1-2,CASSQDNPGAYGYTF,TGCGCCAGCAGCCAAGATAATCCCGGGGCCTATGGCTACACCTTC
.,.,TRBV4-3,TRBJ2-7,CASSQDSGGTYEQYF,TGCGCCAGCAGCCAAGACTCCGGCGGAACCTACGAGCAGTACTTC
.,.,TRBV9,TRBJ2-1,CASSVGRRGGIYNEQFF,TGTGCCAGCAGCGTAGGCCGTAGAGGGGGAATCTACAATGAGCAGTTCTTC
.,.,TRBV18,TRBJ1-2,CASSPSRGYTF,TGTGCCAGCTCACCTTCCAGGGGCTACACCTTC
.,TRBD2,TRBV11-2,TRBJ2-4,CASSLAVGGRPRAKNIQYF,TGTGCCAGCAGCTTAGCAGTCGGGGGGAGGCCCCGGGCCAAAAACATTCAGTACTTC
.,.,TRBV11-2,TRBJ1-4,CASSFQGATNEKLFF,TGTGCCAGCAGCTTTCAAGGGGCAACTAATGAAAAACTGTTTTTT
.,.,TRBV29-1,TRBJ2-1,CSVENPKKYNEQFF,TGCAGCGTTGAAAATCCGAAGAAATACAATGAGCAGTTCTTC
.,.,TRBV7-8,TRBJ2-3,CASSSQTTDTQYF,TGTGCCAGCAGCTCTCAGACTACAGATACGCAGTATTTT